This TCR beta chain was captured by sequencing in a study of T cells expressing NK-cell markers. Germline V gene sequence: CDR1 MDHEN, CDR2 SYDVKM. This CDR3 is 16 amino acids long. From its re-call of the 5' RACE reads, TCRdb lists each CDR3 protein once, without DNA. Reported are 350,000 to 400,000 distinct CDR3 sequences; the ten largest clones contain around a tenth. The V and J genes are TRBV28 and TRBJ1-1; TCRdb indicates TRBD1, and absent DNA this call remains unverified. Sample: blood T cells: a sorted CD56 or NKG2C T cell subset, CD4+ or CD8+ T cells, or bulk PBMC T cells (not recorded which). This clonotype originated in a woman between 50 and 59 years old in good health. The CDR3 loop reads CASTIQGELIYTEAFF.